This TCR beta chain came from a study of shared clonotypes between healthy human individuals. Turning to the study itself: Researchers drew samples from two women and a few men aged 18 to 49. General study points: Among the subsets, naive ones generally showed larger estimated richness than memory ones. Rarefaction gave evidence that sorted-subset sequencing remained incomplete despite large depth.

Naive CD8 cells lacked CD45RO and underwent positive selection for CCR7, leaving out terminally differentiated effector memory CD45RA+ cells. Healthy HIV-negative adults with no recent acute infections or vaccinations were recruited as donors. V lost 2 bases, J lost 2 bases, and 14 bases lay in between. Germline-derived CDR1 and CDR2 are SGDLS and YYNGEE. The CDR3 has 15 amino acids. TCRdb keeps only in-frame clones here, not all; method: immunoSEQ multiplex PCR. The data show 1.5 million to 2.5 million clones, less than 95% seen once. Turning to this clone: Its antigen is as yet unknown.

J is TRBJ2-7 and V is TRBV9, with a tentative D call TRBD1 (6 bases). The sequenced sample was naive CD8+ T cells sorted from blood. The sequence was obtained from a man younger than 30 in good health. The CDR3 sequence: CASSVNRDTAYEQYF. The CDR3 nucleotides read TGTGCCAGCAGCGTCAACCGGGACACTGCCTACGAGCAGTACTTC.